The clone carrying this T cell receptor beta chain was detected only a few times. Its cognate antigen is unknown. The sample belongs to a study of shared clonotypes between healthy human individuals. Study-wide points: Rarefaction showed that sequencing of sorted subsets was incomplete (despite large depth).

J lost 4 bases, V lost 8 bases, and 11 bases had no gene match. From germline, CDR1 is MRHNA and CDR2 SNTAGT. This CDR3 is built from 14 residues. Clones were read by immunoSEQ multiplex PCR, and TCRdb kept only the in-frame ones, dropping some. The sample holds some 1 million clones, more than 65% seen once. The chain joins TRBV6-4 to TRBJ2-7, with 7 bases identical to TRBD1. The TCR was taken from a man in his late teens or twenties in good health. The sequenced sample consisted of memory CD4+ T cells sorted from blood. Subset denoted: CD45RA-negative fraction. Here the CDR3 DNA reads TGTGCCAGCGCCGGGGACAGTGAATTTTACGAGCAGTACTTC. It specifies CASAGDSEFYEQYF.